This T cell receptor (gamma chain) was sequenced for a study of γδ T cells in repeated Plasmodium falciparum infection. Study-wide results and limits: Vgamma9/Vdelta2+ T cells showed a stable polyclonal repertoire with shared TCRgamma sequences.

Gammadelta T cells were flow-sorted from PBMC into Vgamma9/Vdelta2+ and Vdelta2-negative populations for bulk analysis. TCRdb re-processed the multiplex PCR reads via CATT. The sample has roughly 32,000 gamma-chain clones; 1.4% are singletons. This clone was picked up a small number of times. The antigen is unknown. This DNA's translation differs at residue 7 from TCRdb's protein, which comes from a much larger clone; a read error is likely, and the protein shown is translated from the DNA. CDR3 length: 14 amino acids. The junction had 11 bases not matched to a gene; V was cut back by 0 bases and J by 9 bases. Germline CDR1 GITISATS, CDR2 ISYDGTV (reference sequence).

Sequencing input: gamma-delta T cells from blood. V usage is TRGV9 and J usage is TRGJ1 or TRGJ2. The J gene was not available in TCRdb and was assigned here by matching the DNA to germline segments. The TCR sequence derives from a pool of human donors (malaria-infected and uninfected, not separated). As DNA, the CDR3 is TGTGCCTTGTGGGAGGTGCTGAGGGGGCCTAAGAAACTCTTT. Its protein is CALWEVLRGPKKLF.